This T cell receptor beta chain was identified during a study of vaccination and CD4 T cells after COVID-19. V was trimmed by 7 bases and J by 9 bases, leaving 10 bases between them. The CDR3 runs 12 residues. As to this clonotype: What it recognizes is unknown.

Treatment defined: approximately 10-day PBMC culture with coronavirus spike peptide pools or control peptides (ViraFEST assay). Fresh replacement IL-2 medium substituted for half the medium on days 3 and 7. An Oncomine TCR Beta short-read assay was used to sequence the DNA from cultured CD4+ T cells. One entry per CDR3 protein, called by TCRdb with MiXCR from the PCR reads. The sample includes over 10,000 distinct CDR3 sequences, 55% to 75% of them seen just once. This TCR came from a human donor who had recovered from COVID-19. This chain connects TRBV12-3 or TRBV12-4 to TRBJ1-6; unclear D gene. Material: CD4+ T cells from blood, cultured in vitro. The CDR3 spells CASTSGPSPLHF. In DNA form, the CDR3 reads TGTGCCAGCACCTCCGGGCCTTCACCCCTCCACTTT.